This T cell receptor (beta chain) was captured in a study of blood T cell repertoires in COVID-19. Study as a whole: Collection of acute and convalescent COVID-19 samples took place in the United States, Italy and Spain. T cells, B-cell-depleted T cells, or PBMCs provided the cDNA or gDNA that served as material.

TCRdb's table, derived via immunoSEQ multiplex PCR, lists solely in-frame clones and lacks some. In the table there are 250,000 to 350,000 clones, 80% to 90% of which are singletons. The sample consisted of PBMCs or T cells enriched from blood (not recorded which). The sequence was collected from a woman aged 18-30 years who had recovered from COVID-19.

The CDR3 reads CASTSYSGAAYGYTF. The CDR3 bases are TGTGCCAGCACCTCATACTCAGGGGCCGCCTATGGCTACACCTTC. The J gene is TRBJ1-2, the V gene TRBV27; D might be TRBD1 (6 bases). V lost 7 bases, J lost 4 bases, and 19 bases lay in between. The germline gives CDR1 MNHEY, CDR2 SMNVEV (reference sequence). The CDR3 is 15 residues long.